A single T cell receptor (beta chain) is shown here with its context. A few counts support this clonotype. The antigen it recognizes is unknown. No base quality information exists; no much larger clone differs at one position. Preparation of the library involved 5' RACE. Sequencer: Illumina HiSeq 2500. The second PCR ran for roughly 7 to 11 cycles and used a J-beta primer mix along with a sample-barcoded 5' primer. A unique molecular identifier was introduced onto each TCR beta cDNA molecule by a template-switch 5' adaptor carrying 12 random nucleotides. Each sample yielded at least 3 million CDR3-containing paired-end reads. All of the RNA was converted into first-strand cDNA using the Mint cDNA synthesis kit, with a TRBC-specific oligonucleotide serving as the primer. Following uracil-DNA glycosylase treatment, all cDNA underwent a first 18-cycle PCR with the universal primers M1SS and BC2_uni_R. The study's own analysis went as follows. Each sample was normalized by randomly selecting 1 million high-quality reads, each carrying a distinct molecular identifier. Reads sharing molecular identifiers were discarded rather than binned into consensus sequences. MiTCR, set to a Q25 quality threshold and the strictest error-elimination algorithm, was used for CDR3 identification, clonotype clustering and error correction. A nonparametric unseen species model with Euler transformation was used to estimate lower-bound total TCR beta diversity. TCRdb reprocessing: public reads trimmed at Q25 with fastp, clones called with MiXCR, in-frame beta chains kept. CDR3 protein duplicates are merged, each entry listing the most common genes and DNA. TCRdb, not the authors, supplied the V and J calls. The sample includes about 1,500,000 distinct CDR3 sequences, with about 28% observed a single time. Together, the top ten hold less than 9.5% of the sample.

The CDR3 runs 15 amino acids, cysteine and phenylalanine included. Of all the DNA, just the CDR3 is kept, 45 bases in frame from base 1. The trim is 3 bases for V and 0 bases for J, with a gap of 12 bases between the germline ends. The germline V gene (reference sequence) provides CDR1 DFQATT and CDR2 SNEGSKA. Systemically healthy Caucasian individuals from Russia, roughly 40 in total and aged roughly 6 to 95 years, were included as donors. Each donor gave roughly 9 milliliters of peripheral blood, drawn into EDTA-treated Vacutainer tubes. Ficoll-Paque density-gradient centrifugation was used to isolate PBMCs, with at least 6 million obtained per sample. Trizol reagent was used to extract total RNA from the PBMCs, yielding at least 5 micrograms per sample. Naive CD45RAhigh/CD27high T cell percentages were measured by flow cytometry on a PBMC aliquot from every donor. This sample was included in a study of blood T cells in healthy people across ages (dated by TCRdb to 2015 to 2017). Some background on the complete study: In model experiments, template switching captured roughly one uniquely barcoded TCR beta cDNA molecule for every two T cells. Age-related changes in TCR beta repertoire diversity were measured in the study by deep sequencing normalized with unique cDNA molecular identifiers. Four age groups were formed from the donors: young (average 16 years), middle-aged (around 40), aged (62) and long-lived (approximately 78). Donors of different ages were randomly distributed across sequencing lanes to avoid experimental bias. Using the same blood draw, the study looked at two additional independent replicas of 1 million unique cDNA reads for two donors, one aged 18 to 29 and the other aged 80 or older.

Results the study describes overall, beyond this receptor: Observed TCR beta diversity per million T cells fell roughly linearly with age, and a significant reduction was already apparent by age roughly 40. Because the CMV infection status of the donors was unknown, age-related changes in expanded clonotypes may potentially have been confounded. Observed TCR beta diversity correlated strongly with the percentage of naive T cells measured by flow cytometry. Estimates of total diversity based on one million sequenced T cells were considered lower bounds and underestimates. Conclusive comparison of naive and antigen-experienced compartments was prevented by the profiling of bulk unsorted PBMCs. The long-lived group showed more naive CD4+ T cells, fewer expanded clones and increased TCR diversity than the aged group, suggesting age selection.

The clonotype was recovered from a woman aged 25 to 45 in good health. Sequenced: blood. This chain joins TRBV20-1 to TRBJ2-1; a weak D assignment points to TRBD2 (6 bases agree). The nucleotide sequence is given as TGCAGTGCTAGCGGCGGGGCTAGCTCCTACAATGAGCAGTTCTTC. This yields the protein CSASGGASSYNEQFF.